This T cell receptor (beta chain) was captured in a study of T cell repertoires in cytomegalovirus infection. Germline CDR1 is SGHVS and CDR2 is FQNEAQ. This CDR3 spans 15 amino acids. V was clipped by 5 bases and J by 2 bases; unmatched bases: 3. One entry per CDR3 protein results from TCRdb running MiXCR on the reads. The sample has 60,000 to 75,000 distinct CDR3 sequences; just under 4% are singletons. Ten or more counts support this clonotype. The chain joins TRBV7-8 to TRBJ2-6; 7 bases align to TRBD2. This clonotype was obtained from a human donor in good health (CMV status not recorded). Some clones in this sample may be carry-over from other donors' samples. Sequencing was carried out using PBMCs. The DNA of the CDR3 is TGTGCCAGCAGCCCTACTAGCGCTGGGGCCAACGTCCTGACTTTC. Encoded protein: CASSPTSAGANVLTF.